Sequencing of this T cell receptor (beta chain) was carried out in a study of brain T cells in children with intractable seizures. Study-wide findings and caveats: Patients' HCMV serostatus was unknown; virus specificity rests on CDR3 similarity alone.

V lost 3 bases, J lost 8 bases, and 12 bases lay in between. The CDR3 contains 13 residues. Germline lookup yields CDR1 SGDLS and CDR2 YYNGEE. Sequenced by immunoSEQ multiplex PCR; TCRdb stores in-frame clones only, minus some. The table has approximately 330,000 clones, more than 85% seen once. About this clone itself: What it binds is unknown.

As to time point: blood from clinic visit 5 months post-surgery; TSC patient then seizure free. Sequencing was limited to surgery cases with top T cell transcript signatures in brain tissue. Before surgery, patients took at least one anti-epileptic drug. This material consisted of peripheral blood, taken roughly 5 months after surgery. This sequence was found in a boy under two years old with tuberous sclerosis and intractable seizures. The V and J genes are TRBV9 and TRBJ2-1; D is perhaps TRBD2 (5 bases). The CDR3 sequence is CASSAYGADEQFF. CDR3 DNA: TGTGCCAGCAGCGCGTACGGAGCGGATGAGCAGTTCTTC.